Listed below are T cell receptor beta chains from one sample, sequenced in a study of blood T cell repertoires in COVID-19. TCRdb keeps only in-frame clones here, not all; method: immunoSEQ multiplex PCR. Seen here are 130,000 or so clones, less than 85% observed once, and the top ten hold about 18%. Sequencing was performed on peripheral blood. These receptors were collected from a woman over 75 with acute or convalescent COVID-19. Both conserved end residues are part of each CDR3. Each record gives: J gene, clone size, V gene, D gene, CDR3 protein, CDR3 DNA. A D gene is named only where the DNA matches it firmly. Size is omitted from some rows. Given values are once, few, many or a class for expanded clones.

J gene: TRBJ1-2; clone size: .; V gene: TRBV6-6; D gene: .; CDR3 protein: CASTTPDTNYGYTF; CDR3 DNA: TGTGCCAGCACTACCCCAGACACTAACTATGGCTACACCTTC
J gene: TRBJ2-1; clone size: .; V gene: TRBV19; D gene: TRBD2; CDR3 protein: CASSPRGGPRNEQFF; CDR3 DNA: TGTGCCAGTAGTCCCCGGGGGGGCCCGAGGAATGAGCAGTTCTTC
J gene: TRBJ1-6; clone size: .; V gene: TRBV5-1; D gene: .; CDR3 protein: CASRLDSFDSPLHF; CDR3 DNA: TGCGCCAGCAGGTTGGACAGTTTTGATTCACCCCTCCACTTT
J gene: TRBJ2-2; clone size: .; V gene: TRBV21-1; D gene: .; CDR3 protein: CASRGTGGNGELFF; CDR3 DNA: TGTGCCAGCAGAGGGACAGGGGGGAATGGGGAGCTGTTTTTT
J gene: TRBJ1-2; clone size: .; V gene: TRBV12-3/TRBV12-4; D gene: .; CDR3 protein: CASSYGVLGYTF; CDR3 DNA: TGTGCCAGCAGTTACGGGGTACTGGGCTACACCTTC
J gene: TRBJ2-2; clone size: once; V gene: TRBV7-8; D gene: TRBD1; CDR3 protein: CASTPIPGQGSTGELFF; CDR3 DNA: TGTGCCAGCACCCCGATTCCGGGACAGGGAAGTACCGGGGAGCTGTTTTTT
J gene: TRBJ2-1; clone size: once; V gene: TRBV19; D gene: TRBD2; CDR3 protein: CASSMGPGLAGEDEQFF; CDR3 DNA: TGTGCCAGTAGTATGGGCCCCGGACTAGCGGGAGAGGATGAGCAGTTCTTC
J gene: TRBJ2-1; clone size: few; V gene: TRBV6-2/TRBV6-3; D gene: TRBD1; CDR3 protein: CASSYYPGQGLPGSYNEQFF; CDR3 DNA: TGTGCCAGCAGTTACTATCCGGGACAGGGGCTACCCGGCTCTTACAATGAGCAGTTCTTC
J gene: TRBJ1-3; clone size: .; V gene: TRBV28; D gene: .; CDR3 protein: CASSLLSGNTIYF; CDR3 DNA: TGTGCCAGCAGTTTACTCTCCGGAAACACCATATATTTT
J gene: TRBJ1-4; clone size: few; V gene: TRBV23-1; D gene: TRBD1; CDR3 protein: CASSHERDRGLSANEKLFF; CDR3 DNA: TGCGCCAGCAGTCACGAGAGGGACAGGGGGCTATCAGCTAATGAAAAACTGTTTTTT
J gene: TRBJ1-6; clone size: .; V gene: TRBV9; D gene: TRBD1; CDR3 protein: CASSVRGQGSPLHF; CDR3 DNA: TGTGCCAGCAGCGTACGGGGACAGGGGTCACCCCTCCACTTT
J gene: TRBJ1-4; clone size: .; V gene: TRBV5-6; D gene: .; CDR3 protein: CASTTSPRSTNEKLFF; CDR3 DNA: TGTGCCAGCACCACAAGTCCCCGCTCAACTAATGAAAAACTGTTTTTT
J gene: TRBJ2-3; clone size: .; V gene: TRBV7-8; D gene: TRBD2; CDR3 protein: CASSPFGLAGGMGTDTQYF; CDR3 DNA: TGTGCCAGCAGCCCGTTCGGACTAGCGGGAGGGATGGGCACAGATACGCAGTATTTT
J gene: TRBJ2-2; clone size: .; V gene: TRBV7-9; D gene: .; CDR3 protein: CARADSNTGELFF; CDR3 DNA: TGTGCCCGCGCCGACTCGAACACCGGGGAGCTGTTTTTT
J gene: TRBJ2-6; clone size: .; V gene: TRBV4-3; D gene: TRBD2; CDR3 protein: CASSLEAGGLSGANVLTF; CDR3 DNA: TGCGCCAGCAGCCTGGAAGCGGGAGGGTTATCGGGGGCCAACGTCCTGACTTTC
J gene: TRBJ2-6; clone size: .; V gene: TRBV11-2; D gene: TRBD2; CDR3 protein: CASSREAGSFLSGANVLTF; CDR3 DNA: TGTGCCAGCAGCAGAGAAGCGGGGTCGTTTCTCTCTGGGGCCAACGTCCTGACTTTC
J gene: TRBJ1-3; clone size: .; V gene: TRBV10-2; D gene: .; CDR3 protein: CASRETFGVGNTIYF; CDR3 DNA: TGCGCCAGCAGGGAGACTTTCGGGGTTGGAAACACCATATATTTT
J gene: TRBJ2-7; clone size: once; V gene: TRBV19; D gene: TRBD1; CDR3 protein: CATAGTGAYEQYF; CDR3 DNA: TGTGCCACCGCCGGGACAGGGGCCTACGAGCAGTACTTC
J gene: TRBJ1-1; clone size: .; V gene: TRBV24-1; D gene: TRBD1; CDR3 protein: CATSDGTGTEAFF; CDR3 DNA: TGTGCCACCAGTGATGGGACAGGGACTGAAGCTTTCTTT
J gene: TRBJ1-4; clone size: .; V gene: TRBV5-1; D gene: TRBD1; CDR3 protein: CASSLSGTGGYEKLFF; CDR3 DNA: TGCGCCAGCAGCTTATCCGGGACAGGGGGATATGAAAAACTGTTTTTT
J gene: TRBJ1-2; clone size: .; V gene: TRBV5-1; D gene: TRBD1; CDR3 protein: CASSSVSRGNYGYTF; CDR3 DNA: TGCGCCAGCAGCTCGGTGAGCAGGGGGAACTATGGCTACACCTTC
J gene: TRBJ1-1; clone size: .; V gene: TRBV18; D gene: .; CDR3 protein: CASSPQSVNTEAFF; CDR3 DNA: TGTGCCAGCTCACCACAATCCGTGAACACTGAAGCTTTCTTT
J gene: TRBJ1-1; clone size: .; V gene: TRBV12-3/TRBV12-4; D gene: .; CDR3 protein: CASSFDRNTEAFF; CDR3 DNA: TGTGCCAGCAGTTTTGACAGGAACACTGAAGCTTTCTTT
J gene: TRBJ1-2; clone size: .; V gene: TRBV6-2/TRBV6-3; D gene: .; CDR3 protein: CASSFNRAGGYTF; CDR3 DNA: TGTGCCAGCAGCTTCAACAGGGCTGGCGGCTACACCTTC
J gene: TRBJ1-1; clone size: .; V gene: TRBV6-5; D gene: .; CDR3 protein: CASSLGREGDTEAFF; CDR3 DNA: TGTGCCAGCAGCTTAGGGAGGGAGGGTGACACTGAAGCTTTCTTT
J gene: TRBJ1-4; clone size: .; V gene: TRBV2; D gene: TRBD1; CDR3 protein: CASREQGANEKLFF; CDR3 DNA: TGTGCCAGCAGAGAACAGGGGGCTAATGAAAAACTGTTTTTT
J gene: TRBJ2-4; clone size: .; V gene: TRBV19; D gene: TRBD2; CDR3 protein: CASSMGTSAFLAKNIQYF; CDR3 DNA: TGTGCCAGTAGTATGGGGACTAGCGCGTTCCTAGCCAAAAACATTCAGTACTTC
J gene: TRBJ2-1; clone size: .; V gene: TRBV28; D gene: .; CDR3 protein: CASSLRGNVNEQFF; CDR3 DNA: TGTGCCAGCAGTTTACGAGGGAATGTCAATGAGCAGTTCTTC
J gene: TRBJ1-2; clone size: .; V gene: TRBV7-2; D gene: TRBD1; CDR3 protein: CASSKGTGGSGYTF; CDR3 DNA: TGTGCCAGCAGCAAAGGGACAGGGGGCAGCGGCTACACCTTC
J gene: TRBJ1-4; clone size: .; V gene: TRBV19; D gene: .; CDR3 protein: CASSGRAAPGEKLFF; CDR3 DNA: TGTGCCAGTAGTGGCCGGGCCGCCCCGGGGGAAAAACTGTTTTTT
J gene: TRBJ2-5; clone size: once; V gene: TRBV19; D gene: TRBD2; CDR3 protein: CASSMGGGAVETQYF; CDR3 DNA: TGTGCCAGTAGTATGGGCGGGGGGGCCGTCGAGACCCAGTACTTC
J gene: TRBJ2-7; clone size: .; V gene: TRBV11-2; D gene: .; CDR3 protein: CASSFMWGGREQYF; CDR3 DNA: TGTGCCAGCAGCTTCATGTGGGGGGGGCGCGAGCAGTACTTC
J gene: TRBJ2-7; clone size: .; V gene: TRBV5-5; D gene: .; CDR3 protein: CASSLGGGGGLTYEQYF; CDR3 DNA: TGTGCCAGCAGCTTGGGGGGTGGCGGGGGCCTGACCTACGAGCAGTACTTC
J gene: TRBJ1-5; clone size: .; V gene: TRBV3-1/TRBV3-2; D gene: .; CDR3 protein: CASSQDMSPRQPQHF; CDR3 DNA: TGTGCCAGCAGCCAAGATATGAGCCCCAGGCAGCCCCAGCATTTT
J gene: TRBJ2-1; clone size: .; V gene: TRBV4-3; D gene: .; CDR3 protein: CASSPRSGRNNEQFF; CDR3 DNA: TGCGCCAGCAGCCCAAGGAGCGGACGGAACAATGAGCAGTTCTTC
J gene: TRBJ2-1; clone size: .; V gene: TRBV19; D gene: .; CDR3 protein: CASSIQIKSSYNEQFF; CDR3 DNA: TGTGCCAGTAGTATACAAATAAAGAGCTCCTACAATGAGCAGTTCTTC
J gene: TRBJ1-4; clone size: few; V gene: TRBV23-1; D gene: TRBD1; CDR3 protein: CASSQRTGNATNEKLFF; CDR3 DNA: TGCGCCAGCAGTCAACGGACAGGGAACGCAACTAATGAAAAACTGTTTTTT
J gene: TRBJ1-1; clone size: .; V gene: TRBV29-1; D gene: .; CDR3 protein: CSVEGRASGGAFF; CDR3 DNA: TGCAGCGTTGAAGGCCGGGCCAGCGGGGGTGCTTTCTTT
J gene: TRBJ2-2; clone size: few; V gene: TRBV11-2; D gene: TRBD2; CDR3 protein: CASSSTFTSGSYTGELFF; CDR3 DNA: TGTGCCAGCAGCTCAACTTTCACTAGCGGGAGTTACACCGGGGAGCTGTTTTTT
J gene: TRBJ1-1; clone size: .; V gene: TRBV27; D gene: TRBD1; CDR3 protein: CASRSSRDRVTEAFF; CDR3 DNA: TGTGCCAGCAGATCATCCCGGGACAGGGTAACTGAAGCTTTCTTT
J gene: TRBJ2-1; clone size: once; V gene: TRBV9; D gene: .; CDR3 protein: CASSQLQGQEQFF; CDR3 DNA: TGTGCCAGCAGCCAACTACAGGGTCAAGAGCAGTTCTTC
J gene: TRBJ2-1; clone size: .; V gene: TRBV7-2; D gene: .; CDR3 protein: CASSSEAAGGNEQFF; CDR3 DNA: TGTGCCAGCAGCTCCGAAGCGGCAGGCGGCAATGAGCAGTTCTTC
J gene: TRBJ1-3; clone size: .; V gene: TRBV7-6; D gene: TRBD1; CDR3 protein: CASSLRGNRGLAGNTIYF; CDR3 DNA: TGTGCCAGCAGCTTACGAGGAAACAGGGGGTTAGCTGGAAACACCATATATTTT
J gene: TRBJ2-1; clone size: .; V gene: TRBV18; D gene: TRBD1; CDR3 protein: CASSPGRRDRIYNEQFF; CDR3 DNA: TGTGCCAGCTCACCCGGACGCCGGGACAGGATCTACAATGAGCAGTTCTTC
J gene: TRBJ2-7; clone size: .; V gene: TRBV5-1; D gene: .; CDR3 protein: CASTPRGGAHEQYF; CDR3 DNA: TGCGCCAGCACTCCTCGAGGCGGAGCCCACGAGCAGTACTTC
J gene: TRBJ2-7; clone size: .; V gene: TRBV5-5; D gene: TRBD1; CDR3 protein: CASKRRQGAGYEQYF; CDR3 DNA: TGTGCCAGCAAACGGAGACAGGGGGCAGGCTACGAGCAGTACTTC
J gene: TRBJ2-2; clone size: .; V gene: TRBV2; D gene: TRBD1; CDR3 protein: CASRRDSNTGELFF; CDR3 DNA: TGTGCCAGCAGGAGGGACAGTAATACCGGGGAGCTGTTTTTT
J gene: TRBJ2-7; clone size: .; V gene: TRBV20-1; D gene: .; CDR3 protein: CSASMGWREQYF; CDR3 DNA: TGCAGTGCTAGTATGGGTTGGAGGGAGCAGTACTTC
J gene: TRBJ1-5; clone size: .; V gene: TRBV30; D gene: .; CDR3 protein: CAWSLGTYQPQHF; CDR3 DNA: TGTGCCTGGAGTCTAGGGACTTATCAGCCCCAGCATTTT
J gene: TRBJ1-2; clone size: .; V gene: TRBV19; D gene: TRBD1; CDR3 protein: CASSTRTGISNYGYTF; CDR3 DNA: TGTGCCAGTAGTACCCGGACAGGAATATCTAACTATGGCTACACCTTC